This T cell receptor beta chain is from a study of blood T cell repertoires in COVID-19. Turning to the study itself: The study drew acute and convalescent COVID-19 samples from the United States, Italy and Spain. Sources were T cells, B-cell-depleted T cells, or PBMCs; the material itself was cDNA or gDNA.

The authors' processing: Using reference gene primer amplification, nucleated cell counts were estimated. The method was immunoSEQ multiplex PCR; TCRdb's version includes in-frame clones alone and lacks a portion of them. V, J and clone size reflect that table, while D and trimming were determined from the DNA. The sample has around 30,000 clones; more than 60% are singletons. This clone turned up a few times. The V gene's germline CDR1 is SGHAT and CDR2 FQNNGV. The CDR3 extends over 15 amino acids. The V gene end was trimmed by 0 bases and the J gene end by 6 bases; junction bases not matched to a gene: 6.

This receptor was obtained from a woman between 70 and 85 years old with active or convalescent COVID-19. The specimen was peripheral blood. The chain joins TRBV11-2 to TRBJ1-2; 8 nucleotides align to TRBD1. The CDR3 sequence is CASSLDPGGAHGYTF. The CDR3 nucleotides read TGTGCCAGCAGCTTAGATCCAGGGGGCGCGCATGGCTACACCTTC.